The sequence of this T cell receptor beta chain was determined in a study of identical twins. Findings and caveats of the study: In zero-insertion analyses, partial confounding could arise from invariant MAIT and iNKT cells.

Every donor was a healthy Caucasian. This clonotype was seen a handful of times. Its antigen is still unknown. Template switching added a universal primer binding site, and final cDNA carried unique molecular identifiers. TCRdb fed the 5' RACE reads into MiXCR, producing one record per CDR3 protein. The sample has roughly 710,000 distinct CDR3 sequences, over 5% seen once. The CDR3 is 16 residues long. Trimming took 4 bases from V and 5 from J, leaving 15 bases between them. Per the germline V gene, CDR1 is MGHRA and CDR2 is YSYEKL. The clonotype was recovered from a man younger than 30 in good health. This chain connects TRBV4-1 to TRBJ1-6; perhaps TRBD1 as D (6 bases). The sample taken for sequencing was naive T cells sorted from blood. The CDR3 bases are TGCGCCAGCAGCCCATGGGACACAGGGCATAATTCACCCCTCCACTTT. It translates to CASSPWDTGHNSPLHF.